This section outlines one T cell receptor (beta chain) sequence together with its context. The source of the sample is a study of T cell responses to AZD1222 COVID-19 vaccine. CDR1 and CDR2 from the germline V gene are MNHNS and SASEGT. The CDR3 consists of 14 residues. V lost 2 bases and J 8 bases, leaving 12 bases between the germline ends. The method was immunoSEQ multiplex PCR; TCRdb's version includes in-frame clones alone and lacks a portion of them. The table for this sample gives 150,000 or so clones. Source material: peripheral blood. This receptor was identified in an adult in good health. J is TRBJ2-2 and V is TRBV6-1; D not certain. CDR3 residues: CASSELGSGGELFF. The DNA of the CDR3 is TGTGCCAGCAGTGAATTGGGGTCTGGAGGGGAGCTGTTTTTT.